This T cell receptor beta chain was identified during a study of Ad26.COV2.S vaccination and SARS-CoV-2 variants. This sample's treatment: some 20 received Ad26.COV2.S at low or high dose, single or two shots; about 5 received placebo; per-sample allocation not given. Day 63 after the first vaccine or placebo injection was the time point for sampling. Its platform was an Ad26 vector, and its expressed antigen was Wuhan-strain SARS-CoV-2 spike. Using immunoSEQ multiplex PCR, the repertoire was profiled, and TCRdb retains in-frame clones only, with some absent. Seen here are hundreds of thousands of clones, around 92% observed once, and the top ten hold about 1.5%. In the case of this clone: Its antigen is still unknown.

General study findings and limits: Possible underestimation of total T cell responses by the TCR breadth and depth analyses was noted.

The sample consisted of peripheral blood, taken in a trial of Ad26.COV2.S vaccine versus placebo. This sequence originates from a person between 18 and 60 years old who received the Ad26.COV2.S COVID-19 vaccine or a placebo.

The CDR3 DNA follows: TGTGCCTGGAGTGAGGTTGGGGGAAACACCATATATTTT. As protein: CAWSEVGGNTIYF. The rearrangement joins TRBV30 to TRBJ1-3; D ambiguous. V lost 1 base and J 4 bases, leaving 8 bases between the germline ends. Germline lookup yields CDR1 GTSNPN and CDR2 SVGIG (reference sequence). CDR3 length: 13 residues.